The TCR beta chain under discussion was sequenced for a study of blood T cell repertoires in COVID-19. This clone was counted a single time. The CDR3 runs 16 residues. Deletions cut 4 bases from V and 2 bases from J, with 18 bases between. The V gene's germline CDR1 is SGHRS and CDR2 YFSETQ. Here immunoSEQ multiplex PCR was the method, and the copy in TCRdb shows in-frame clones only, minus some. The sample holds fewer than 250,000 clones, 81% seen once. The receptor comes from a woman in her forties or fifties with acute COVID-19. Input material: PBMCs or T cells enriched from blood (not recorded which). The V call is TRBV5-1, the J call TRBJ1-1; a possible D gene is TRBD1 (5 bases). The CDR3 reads CASSPQGLDRNTEAFF. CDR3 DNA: TGCGCCAGCAGCCCCCAGGGACTGGACCGCAACACTGAAGCTTTCTTT.